These 32 T cell receptor beta chains share one sample of origin, sequenced in a study of T cells in Graves' hyperthyroidism and ophthalmopathy. The investigators amplified TCR beta CDR3 regions from RNA transcripts. First-round RT-PCR of the TCR CDR3 relied on the HTBI primer set. TCRdb reprocessed the multiplex PCR reads via MiXCR and lists one record per CDR3 protein. The sample holds under 700,000 distinct CDR3 sequences; over 15% are singletons and the top ten take 15% to 20%. Sequenced: blood. These receptors all stem from a woman between 18 and 30 years old with Graves' hyperthyroidism.

This clonotype was counted ten times or more. The J gene is TRBJ1-5, the V gene TRBV24-1; TRBD1 aligns across 9 bases. V lost 4 bases to trimming and J lost 6 bases; unmatched junction nucleotides: 3. The length of the CDR3 is 14 residues. Germline lookup yields CDR1 KGHDR and CDR2 SFDVKD. CDR3 sequence: CATSDGTGSQPQHF. CDR3 nucleotides: TGTGCCACCAGTGACGGGACAGGGAGTCAGCCCCAGCATTTT.

This clonotype was seen more than once but under ten times. The gene calls are TRBV7-9 and TRBJ1-3; D uncertain. Between the trimmed V and J ends, which lost 1 base and 4 bases, there was a span of 11 bases. CDR3 length equals 15 residues. From germline, CDR1 is SEHNR and CDR2 FQNEAQ (reference sequence). CDR3 in amino acids: CASSLEANIGNTIYF. CDR3 sequence (DNA): TGTGCCAGCAGCTTAGAGGCTAACATCGGAAACACCATATATTTT.

The table lists this clonotype with many counts. V and J are TRBV6-4 and TRBJ2-1, with 15 bases fitting TRBD2. CDR3 length: 15 amino acids. Germline CDR1 MRHNA, CDR2 SNTAGT. V dropped 4 bases and J dropped 6; count of bases not matched to a gene: 1. CDR3 DNA sequence: TGTGCCAGCAGTGGGACTAGCGGGGGGGCCAATGAGCAGTTCTTC. Amino acid sequence: CASSGTSGGANEQFF.

The sample holds a few counts of this clonotype. V and J are TRBV27 and TRBJ1-2, with a weak D call TRBD1 (5 bases). The CDR3 contains 12 residues. Germline V lookup: CDR1 MNHEY, CDR2 SMNVEV (reference sequence). V was cut by 6 bases and J by 4 bases, with 9 bases left in between. This chain's CDR3 is CASRGTSYGYTF. The CDR3 nucleotides are TGTGCCAGCAGGGGGACTTCCTATGGCTACACCTTC.

This clonotype was counted at least ten times. The V call is TRBV27, the J call TRBJ1-2; 10 nucleotides match TRBD1. Germline V CDR1 and CDR2: MNHEY, SMNVEV (reference sequence). The CDR3 totals 15 residues. The V and J ends lost 2 bases and 8 bases, in that order; junction bases with no gene match: 8. CDR3 in DNA: TGTGCCAGCAGTTTAGAGACAGGGGGCCGGTCAGGCTACACCTTC. It is translated as CASSLETGGRSGYTF.

In this sample, this clonotype turned up many times. This chain uses TRBV28 with TRBJ1-1; D unresolved. In germline, CDR1 is MDHEN, CDR2 SYDVKM. Deletions cut 0 bases from V and 2 bases from J, with 7 bases between. The CDR3 runs 14 residues. CDR3 coding DNA: TGTGCCAGCAGTTTATGGGCAGACAACACTGAAGCTTTCTTT. Protein sequence: CASSLWADNTEAFF. The whole variable domain, remainder taken from reference TRBV28 and TRBJ1-1, is DVKVTQSSRYLVKRTGEKVFLECVQDMDHENMFWYRQDPGLGLRLIYFSYDVKMKEKGDIPEGYSVSREKKERFSLILESASTNQTSMYLCASSLWADNTEAFFGQGTRLTVV.

The V gene is TRBV4-2, the J gene TRBJ2-1; possibly TRBD2 for D (5 bases). V dropped 2 bases and J dropped 2 bases, with 13 bases sitting between them. CDR3 length equals 16 residues. The germline CDR1 and CDR2 sequences are LGHNA and YNFKEQ. CDR3 region: CASSQPLRGTYNEQFF. In DNA form, the CDR3 reads TGTGCCAGCAGCCAACCCCTACGGGGAACCTACAATGAGCAGTTCTTC.

This clonotype was found many times. The chain joins TRBV12-3 or TRBV12-4 to TRBJ1-2, with 7 nucleotides matching TRBD1. The CDR3 sequence is 17 residues long. V dropped 4 bases and J dropped 4; count of bases not matched to a gene: 15. The CDR3 spells CASSSRTGASIVYGYTF. The CDR3 DNA reads TGTGCCAGCAGTTCTCGTACAGGGGCCTCCATAGTCTATGGCTACACCTTC.

This clonotype was counted ten times or more. The chain has TRBV6-1 and TRBJ1-5; D not certain. V lost 0 bases to trimming and J lost 3 bases, with 9 bases between them. This CDR3 is 15 amino acids long. The germline gives CDR1 MNHNS, CDR2 SASEGT. CDR3 region: CASSEAGPYNQPQHF. The CDR3 coding sequence is TGTGCCAGCAGTGAAGCAGGGCCCTACAATCAGCCCCAGCATTTT.

For the CDR3, the DNA is TGCAGTGCTAGAGATCCCCTGTTGGAGACCCAGTACTTC. Amino acids: CSARDPLLETQYF. The chain has TRBV20-1 and TRBJ2-5; D remains unclear. The CDR3 consists of 13 residues. Trimming removed 0 bases at V and 5 bases at J, with 10 bases between. Germline CDR1 reads DFQATT; CDR2 reads SNEGSKA (reference sequence).

This clonotype was counted ten times or more. This chain uses TRBV2 with TRBJ2-2; D unresolved. The V gene's germline CDR1 is SNHLY and CDR2 FYNNEI. This CDR3 contains 14 residues. The V and J ends lost 4 bases and 1 base respectively, with 7 bases between them. The CDR3 coding sequence is TGTGCCAGCAGTGGTAGGGAGAACACCGGGGAGCTGTTTTTT. Protein: CASSGRENTGELFF.

The chain uses TRBV12-5 and TRBJ1-2; perhaps TRBD1 as D (5 bases). Germline CDR1 and CDR2: LGHNT and FRNRAP. The germline V and J ends were trimmed by 1 base and 8 bases, with 11 bases remaining between them. CDR3 length equals 13 residues. The CDR3 region is CASGLEGKRGYTF. CDR3 DNA: TGTGCTAGTGGTTTGGAGGGGAAAAGGGGCTACACCTTC.

In this sample, this clonotype turned up many times. This chain joins TRBV4-2 and TRBJ2-3, with TRBD2 identical over 9 bases. Trimming cost V 1 base and J 2 bases; bases outside gene matches: 4. The CDR3 sequence is 16 residues long. Germline V gene lookup returns CDR1 LGHNA and CDR2 YNFKEQ. For the CDR3, the DNA is TGTGCCAGCAGCCAAGGACTAGCGGACCACACAGATACGCAGTATTTT. It yields the protein CASSQGLADHTDTQYF.

Details on this clonotype: This sequence may be a read error, since a much larger clone differs from it by one base. This chain uses TRBV12-3 or TRBV12-4 with TRBJ2-1, with 7 bases fitting TRBD2. This CDR3 has 19 residues. The CDR3 sequence: CASSTHRRREGSPYNGQFF. Here the CDR3 DNA reads TGTGCCAGCAGTACTCACCGCCGGAGGGAGGGGAGCCCCTACAATGGGCAGTTCTTC.

This clonotype was counted many times. The chain couples TRBV20-1 to TRBJ2-7; D gene ambiguous. The germline V gene has CDR1 DFQATT and CDR2 SNEGSKA (reference sequence). The V and J ends lost 2 bases and 2 bases respectively, with 13 bases between them. The CDR3 has 14 amino acids. The DNA for the CDR3 is TGCAGTGCTAGAACGACCACCGTGACCTACGAGCAGTACTTC. Residues: CSARTTTVTYEQYF.

J is TRBJ1-2 and V is TRBV18; 7 bases line up with TRBD1. V shed 2 bases, J shed 8 bases, and the junction held 11 bases outside the gene matches. The CDR3 spans 15 residues. Germline CDR1 and CDR2: KGHSH and LQKENI. This chain's CDR3 is CASSPAGGGIFGYTF. The CDR3 DNA reads TGTGCCAGCTCACCAGCAGGGGGGGGGATCTTCGGCTACACCTTC.

This clonotype was observed many times. DNA for the CDR3: TGTGCCAGCAGCCAATTATCAGAGCTTGCGGGTACGCAGTATTTT. Encoded protein: CASSQLSELAGTQYF. The chain has TRBV3-1 and TRBJ2-3; D perhaps matches TRBD2 (5 bases). V dropped 2 bases and J dropped 8 bases, with 17 bases sitting between them. The CDR3 spans 15 residues. CDR1 is LGHDT and CDR2 is YNNKEL in the germline V gene (reference sequence).

This clonotype was found many times. V usage is TRBV3-1 and J usage is TRBJ2-7, with 7 bases that match TRBD2. Germline V gives CDR1 LGHDT, CDR2 YNNKEL (reference sequence). V shed 0 bases and J 7 bases; nucleotides not matched to a gene: 12. This CDR3 contains 16 residues. CDR3 nucleotides: TGTGCCAGCAGCCAAGATGACGGACTAGTGACGGGGGAGCAGTACTTC. It encodes CASSQDDGLVTGEQYF.

This clonotype was recorded many times. This sequence joins TRBV6-2 or TRBV6-3 and TRBJ2-5, with unresolved D. V lost 7 bases, J lost 5 bases, and 17 bases lay in between. This CDR3 spans 14 amino acids. From germline, CDR1 is MNHEY and CDR2 SVGEGT. CDR3 sequence: CASTPGQDVETQYF. The CDR3 DNA reads TGTGCCAGCACCCCGGGCCAGGATGTGGAGACCCAGTACTTC.

This clonotype was counted at least ten times. This chain joins TRBV7-9 and TRBJ2-1; D remains ambiguous. Germline loops: CDR1 SEHNR, CDR2 FQNEAQ (reference sequence). V was shortened by 1 base and J by 6 bases, with 10 bases between the two germline ends. The CDR3 runs 14 residues. The CDR3 loop is CASSLDQMFNEQFF. DNA for the CDR3: TGTGCCAGCAGCTTAGATCAGATGTTCAATGAGCAGTTCTTC.

The chain is built from TRBV5-1 and TRBJ2-1; TRBD1 might be the D (6 bases). CDR1 SGHRS and CDR2 YFSETQ come from the germline V gene. This CDR3 is 14 amino acids long. V was trimmed by 3 bases and J by 3 bases, leaving 10 bases between them. This CDR3 reads CASSSPGHYNEQFF. The DNA for the CDR3 is TGCGCCAGCAGCTCCCCGGGACACTACAATGAGCAGTTCTTC.

This clonotype was detected many times. The V gene is TRBV6-2 or TRBV6-3, the J gene TRBJ2-7; D call uncertain. Trimming shortened V by 6 bases and J by 0 bases, and 9 bases separated the two germline ends. CDR3 length equals 13 residues. Germline CDR1 MNHEY, CDR2 SVGEGT. The CDR3 here is CASRASSSYEQYF. For the CDR3, the DNA is TGTGCCAGCAGAGCGTCAAGCTCCTACGAGCAGTACTTC.

The rearrangement links TRBV7-6 to TRBJ2-1; TRBD1 is a possible D gene (6 bases). This CDR3 has 17 amino acids. Deletions cut 3 bases from V and 6 bases from J, with 21 bases between. Germline lookup yields CDR1 SGHVS and CDR2 FNYEAQ. The CDR3: CASSLIQGPWPTNEQFF. The CDR3 DNA reads TGTGCCAGCAGCTTGATACAGGGTCCTTGGCCCACCAATGAGCAGTTCTTC.

This clonotype was counted a few times. This chain joins TRBV11-1 and TRBJ2-7; D may correspond to TRBD1 or TRBD2 (5 bases each). Germline V gene sequence: CDR1 SGHAT, CDR2 FQDESV (reference sequence). The CDR3 length is 14 residues. The germline V and J ends were trimmed by 5 bases and 9 bases, with 20 bases remaining between them. CDR3 bases: TGTGCCAGCAGCCAAGAACCGGGTTGGGACGGGCAGTACTTC. It codes for CASSQEPGWDGQYF.

The chain couples TRBV5-8 to TRBJ1-1; D may be TRBD1 (6 bases). Germline values: CDR1 SGHTS, CDR2 YDEGEE. The CDR3 runs 19 residues. Trimming pared 5 bases from V and 7 bases from J, leaving 33 bases between. The CDR3 sequence: CASSLLFPGSGEPRGEAFF. The CDR3, as DNA: TGTGCCAGCAGTTTGCTATTTCCGGGATCAGGGGAGCCGAGGGGTGAAGCTTTCTTT. The whole variable domain, remainder taken from reference TRBV5-8 and TRBJ1-1, is EAGVTQSPTHLIKTRGQQATLRCSPISGHTSVYWYQQALGLGLQFLLWYDEGEERNRGNFPPRFSGRQFPNYSSELNVNALELEDSALYLCASSLLFPGSGEPRGEAFFGQGTRLTVV.

This clonotype was seen a few times. The chain links TRBV7-2 to TRBJ2-5; D is uncertain. The CDR3 is 13 amino acids. Between the trimmed V and J ends, which lost 5 bases and 7 bases, there was a span of 14 bases. Germline assignment: CDR1 SGHTA and CDR2 FQGNSA. The CDR3: CASSPLAPGTQYF. Here the CDR3 DNA reads TGTGCCAGCAGCCCCCTGGCGCCTGGGACCCAGTACTTC.

In this sample, this clonotype turned up many times. The rearrangement links TRBV18 to TRBJ2-1; maybe TRBD1 (7 bases). CDR1 is KGHSH, CDR2 LQKENI, per germline. There are 15 residues in the CDR3. V was shortened by 1 base and J by 5 bases, with 12 bases between the two germline ends. DNA for the CDR3: TGTGCCAGCTCACCACGGCAGGGGGGAGACAATGAGCAGTTCTTC. This sequence encodes CASSPRQGGDNEQFF.

There are many counts of this clonotype. The chain has TRBV11-2 and TRBJ2-3; no clear D. CDR3 length: 11 residues. Trimming removed 2 bases at V and 6 bases at J, with 3 bases between. Germline V CDR1 and CDR2: SGHAT, FQNNGV. The chain's CDR3 is CASSLKDTQYF. The CDR3 DNA is TGTGCCAGCAGCTTAAAGGATACGCAGTATTTT.

V and J are TRBV6-1 and TRBJ1-5, with D unclear. The V end lost 6 bases, the J end lost 4 bases, and 4 bases lay between the germline ends. The V gene's germline CDR1 is MNHNS and CDR2 SASEGT. The CDR3 runs to 11 residues. The CDR3 DNA reads TGTGCCAGCAGAACTAATCAGCCCCAGCATTTT. Amino acids: CASRTNQPQHF.

This clonotype was observed a handful of times. The chain joins TRBV5-4 to TRBJ2-5; D is possibly TRBD1 or TRBD2 (6 bases each). CDR3 length: 16 amino acids. Trimming removed 2 bases at V and 4 bases at J, with 18 bases between. Germline-derived CDR1 and CDR2 are SGHNT and YYREEE (reference sequence). DNA for the CDR3: TGTGCCAGCAGCTTCCATGGGGGCTCGACTAGAGAGACCCAGTACTTC. It specifies CASSFHGGSTRETQYF.

The V and J genes are TRBV20-1 and TRBJ1-1; D gene uncertain. The CDR3 totals 14 residues. The ends were cut back, 6 bases at V and 2 bases at J, with 16 bases in the middle. Germline CDR1 DFQATT, CDR2 SNEGSKA (reference sequence). The CDR3 region has the DNA TGCAGTGCCCCTCATCAGTCTTTTAACACTGAAGCTTTCTTT. Amino acid sequence: CSAPHQSFNTEAFF.

V gene TRBV20-1 combines with J gene TRBJ2-7; the match to TRBD1 covers 7 bases. The V gene end was trimmed by 5 bases and the J gene end by 3 bases; junction bases not matched to a gene: 10. The CDR3 has 14 residues. Germline loops: CDR1 DFQATT, CDR2 SNEGSKA (reference sequence). The CDR3 is CSALPGQLNYEQYF. CDR3 sequence (DNA): TGCAGTGCTCTCCCGGGACAGTTAAACTACGAGCAGTACTTC.